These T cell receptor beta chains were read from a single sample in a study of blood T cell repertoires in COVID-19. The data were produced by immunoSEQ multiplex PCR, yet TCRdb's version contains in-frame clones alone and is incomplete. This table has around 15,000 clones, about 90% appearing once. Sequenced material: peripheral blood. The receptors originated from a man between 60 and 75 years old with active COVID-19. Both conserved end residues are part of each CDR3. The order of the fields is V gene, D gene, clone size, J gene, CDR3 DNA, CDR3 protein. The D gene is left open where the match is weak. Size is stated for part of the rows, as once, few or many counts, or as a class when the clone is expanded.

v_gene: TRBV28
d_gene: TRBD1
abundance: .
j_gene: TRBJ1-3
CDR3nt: TGTGCCAGCAGTCGACAGGGGGCTGGTGGAAACACCATATATTTT
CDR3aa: CASSRQGAGGNTIYF

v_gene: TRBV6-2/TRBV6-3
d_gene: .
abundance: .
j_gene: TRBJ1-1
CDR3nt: TGTGCCAGCAGTTTACCGGGACTTACAACTGAAGCTTTCTTT
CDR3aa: CASSLPGLTTEAFF

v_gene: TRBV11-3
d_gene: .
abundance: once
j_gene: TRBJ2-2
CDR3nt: TGTGCCAGCAGCTCGGCGACAGCTCGGAACACCGGGGAGCTGTTTTTT
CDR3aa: CASSSATARNTGELFF

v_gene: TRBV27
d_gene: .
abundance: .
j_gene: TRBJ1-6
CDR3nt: TGTGCCAGCACTCGAGGAAACTCACCCCTCCACTTT
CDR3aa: CASTRGNSPLHF

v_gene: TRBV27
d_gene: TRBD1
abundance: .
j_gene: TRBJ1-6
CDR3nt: TGTGCCAGCAGTCTTTCAGGACAGGGCAGTCCACCCCTCCACTTT
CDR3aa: CASSLSGQGSPPLHF

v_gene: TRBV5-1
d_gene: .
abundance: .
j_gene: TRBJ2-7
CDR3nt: TGCGCCAGCAGCTTCGACTCCTCGGGGGAGCAGTACTTC
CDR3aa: CASSFDSSGEQYF

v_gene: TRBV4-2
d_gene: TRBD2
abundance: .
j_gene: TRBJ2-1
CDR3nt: TGTGCCAGCAGCCAAGAGTTGGGACTAGCGGGGGCAGGATCCTACAATGAGCAGTTCTTC
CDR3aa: CASSQELGLAGAGSYNEQFF

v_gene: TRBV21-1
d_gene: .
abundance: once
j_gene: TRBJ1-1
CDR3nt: TGTGCCAGCAGCAAAGTCGCACAGGGCCGGGGAGCTGAAGCTTTCTTT
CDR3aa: CASSKVAQGRGAEAFF

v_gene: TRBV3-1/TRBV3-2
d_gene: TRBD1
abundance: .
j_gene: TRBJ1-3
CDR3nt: TGTGCCAGCAGCTCGACAGGGTATACGAACACCATATATTTT
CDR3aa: CASSSTGYTNTIYF

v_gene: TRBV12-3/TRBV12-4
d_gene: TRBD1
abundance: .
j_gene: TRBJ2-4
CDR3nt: TGTGCCAGCAGTCAACAGGGGTACATTCAGTACTTC
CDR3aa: CASSQQGYIQYF

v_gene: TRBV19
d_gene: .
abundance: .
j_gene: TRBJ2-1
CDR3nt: TGTGCCAGTAAGGAGAACAATGAGCAGTTCTTC
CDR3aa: CASKENNEQFF

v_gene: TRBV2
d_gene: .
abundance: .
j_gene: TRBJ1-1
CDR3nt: TGTGCCAGCAGCCGGGAATTAGAAGCTTTCTTT
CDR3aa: CASSRELEAFF

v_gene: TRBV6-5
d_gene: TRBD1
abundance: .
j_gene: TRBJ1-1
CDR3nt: TGTGCCAGCAGTTATGGACAGGGGAACACTGAAGCTTTCTTT
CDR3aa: CASSYGQGNTEAFF

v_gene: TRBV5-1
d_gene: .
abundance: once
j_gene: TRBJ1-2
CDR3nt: TGCGCCAGCAGCTCTGACGGAGCTAACTATGGCTACACCTTC
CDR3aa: CASSSDGANYGYTF

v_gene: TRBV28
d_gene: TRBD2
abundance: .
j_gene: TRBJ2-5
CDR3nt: TGTGCCAGCACCGGGGGGGGCGCGGAGACCCAGTACTTC
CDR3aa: CASTGGGAETQYF

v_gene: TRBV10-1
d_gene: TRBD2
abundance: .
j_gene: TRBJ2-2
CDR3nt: TGCGCCAGCCGCGGGGGGCCCGGCGGGGAGCTGTTTTTT
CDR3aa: CASRGGPGGELFF

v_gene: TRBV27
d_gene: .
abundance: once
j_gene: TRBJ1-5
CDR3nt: TGTGCCAGCAGTCCGGGGACATCGGGTCTGCCCCAGCATTTT
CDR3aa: CASSPGTSGLPQHF

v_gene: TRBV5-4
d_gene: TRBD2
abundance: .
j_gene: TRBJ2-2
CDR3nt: TGTGCCAGCAGCCCTGCATGGCGGGGGGCGAACACCGGGGAGCTGTTTTTT
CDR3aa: CASSPAWRGANTGELFF

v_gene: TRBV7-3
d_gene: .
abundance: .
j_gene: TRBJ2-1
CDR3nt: TGTGCCAGCAGCTTAAGACAGGCCGCCTACAATGAGCAGTTCTTC
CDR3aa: CASSLRQAAYNEQFF

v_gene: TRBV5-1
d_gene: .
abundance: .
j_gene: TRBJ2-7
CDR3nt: TGCGCCAGCAGCTTCGTTGACAGGCCGGGGTACGAGCAGTACTTC
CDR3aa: CASSFVDRPGYEQYF

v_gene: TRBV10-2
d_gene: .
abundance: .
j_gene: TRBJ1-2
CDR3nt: TGCGCCAGCAGTGAGTCGGGGGGAAACTATGGCTACACCTTC
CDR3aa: CASSESGGNYGYTF

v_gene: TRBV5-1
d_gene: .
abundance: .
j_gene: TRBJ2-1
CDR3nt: TGCGCCAGCAGCTTGGTACCCCTTACGGACAATGAGCAGTTCTTC
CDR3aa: CASSLVPLTDNEQFF

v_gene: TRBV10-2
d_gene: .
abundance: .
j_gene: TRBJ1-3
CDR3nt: TGCGCCAGCTCTCCCCGGGGATCTGGAAACACCATATATTTT
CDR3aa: CASSPRGSGNTIYF

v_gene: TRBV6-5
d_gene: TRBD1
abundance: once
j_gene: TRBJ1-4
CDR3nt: TGTGCCAGCAGTTACGGACAGGGAGGAAAACTGTTTTTT
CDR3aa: CASSYGQGGKLFF

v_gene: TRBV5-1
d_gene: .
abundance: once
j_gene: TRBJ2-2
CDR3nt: TGCGCCAGCAGCTTGGATCCGAGGCCGACCGGGGAGCTGTTTTTT
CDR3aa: CASSLDPRPTGELFF

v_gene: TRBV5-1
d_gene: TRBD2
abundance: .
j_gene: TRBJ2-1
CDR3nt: TGCGCCAGCAGCTTGGCCGGTCTAGCGGGGCCCTACAATGAGCAGTTCTTC
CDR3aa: CASSLAGLAGPYNEQFF

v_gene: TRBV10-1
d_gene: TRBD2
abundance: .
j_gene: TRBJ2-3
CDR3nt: TGCGCCAGCAGACCTAGCGGGGGGGCGCCAGATACGCAGTATTTT
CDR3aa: CASRPSGGAPDTQYF

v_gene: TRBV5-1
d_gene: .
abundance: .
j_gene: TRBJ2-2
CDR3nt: TGCGCCAGCAGCGCGGTTGGGGAGAGCACCGGGGAGCTGTTTTTT
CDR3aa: CASSAVGESTGELFF

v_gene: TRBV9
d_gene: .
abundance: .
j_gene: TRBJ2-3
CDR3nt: TGTGCCAGCAGCGAACCCCGGGACATATACACAGATACGCAGTATTTT
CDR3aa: CASSEPRDIYTDTQYF

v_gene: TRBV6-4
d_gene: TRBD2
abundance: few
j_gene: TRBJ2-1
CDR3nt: TGTGCCAGCAGTGACTCGAGGGGAGCGGGGGGCCGCGGTGAGCAGTTCTTC
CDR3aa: CASSDSRGAGGRGEQFF

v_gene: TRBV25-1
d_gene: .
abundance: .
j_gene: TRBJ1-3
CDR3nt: TGTGCCAGCAGTCCCCTAGCGTCCTCTGGAAACACCATATATTTT
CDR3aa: CASSPLASSGNTIYF

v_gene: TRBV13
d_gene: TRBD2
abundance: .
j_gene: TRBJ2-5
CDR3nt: TGTGCCAGCAGCTCTCGACTAGCGGGGGAAGAGACCCAGTACTTC
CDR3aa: CASSSRLAGEETQYF

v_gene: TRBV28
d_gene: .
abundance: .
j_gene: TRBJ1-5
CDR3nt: TGTGCCAGCAGTTTCCCCAGGGGCATCGGCGATCAGCCCCAGCATTTT
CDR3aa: CASSFPRGIGDQPQHF

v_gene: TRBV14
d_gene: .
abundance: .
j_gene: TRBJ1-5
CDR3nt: TGTGCCAGCAGTCCCGGTCAGCCCCAGCATTTT
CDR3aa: CASSPGQPQHF

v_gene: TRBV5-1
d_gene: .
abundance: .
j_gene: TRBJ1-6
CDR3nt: TGCGCCAGCAGCTGGGCTGGGACAATGGATAATTCACCCCTCCACTTT
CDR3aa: CASSWAGTMDNSPLHF

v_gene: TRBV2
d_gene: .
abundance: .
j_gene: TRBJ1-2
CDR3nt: TGTGCCAGCAATGGGGTTCCCGCAGGGCAAGATGGCTACACCTTC
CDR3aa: CASNGVPAGQDGYTF